The 32 T cell receptor beta chains listed next were all sequenced from one sample in a study of cytomegalovirus exposure and HLA in healthy donors. The method was immunoSEQ multiplex PCR; TCRdb's version includes in-frame clones alone and lacks a portion of them. The table records roughly 100,000 clones, approximately 94% of them present only once. Specimen: PBMCs. Receptors originate from a woman aged 18-29 years in good health and CMV-seronegative.

This clone was found once. The chain joins TRBV19 to TRBJ1-4; 7 bases match TRBD1. The germline V gene has CDR1 LNHDA and CDR2 SQIVND (reference sequence). Trimming cost V 6 bases and J 5 bases; bases outside gene matches: 9. The CDR3 covers 15 residues. The CDR3 here is CASRIAGQPNEKLFF. CDR3 bases: TGTGCCAGTAGGATTGCGGGACAGCCGAATGAAAAACTGTTTTTT.

This sequence joins TRBV12-2 and TRBJ2-3; the D call TRBD2 from the table was never checked on the DNA. TRBV12-2 corresponds to a pseudogene. The CDR3 is 19 amino acids. The DNA of the CDR3 is TGTGCAAGTCGCTTAGCGAGCAGGGTCGGGGGTAAGGTAGGCGATACGCAGTATTTT. Amino acid sequence: CASRLASRVGGKVGDTQYF.

This chain uses TRBV27 with TRBJ1-1; possible D gene TRBD1, 5 bases. V was shortened by 6 bases and J by 7 bases, with 15 bases between the two germline ends. The CDR3 length is 13 residues. In germline, CDR1 is MNHEY, CDR2 SMNVEV (reference sequence). The CDR3 nucleotides read TGTGCCAGCAGCTTCAGGGAAGGTGGTGAAGCTTTCTTT. Amino acids: CASSFREGGEAFF.

This chain joins TRBV11-3 and TRBJ1-5; D is ambiguous. The V and J ends lost 2 bases and 9 bases respectively, with 14 bases between them. Germline V gives CDR1 SGHNT, CDR2 YENEEA. This CDR3 is 14 amino acids long. CDR3 residues: CASSLSDSRGPQHF. The DNA for the CDR3 is TGTGCCAGCAGCTTATCCGACTCGCGAGGGCCCCAGCATTTT.

The chain carries TRBV2 and TRBJ1-5; the D gene is possibly TRBD1 (5 bases). Between the trimmed V and J ends, which lost 0 bases and 8 bases, there was a span of 26 bases. The CDR3 spans 19 residues. The V gene's germline CDR1 is SNHLY and CDR2 FYNNEI. The CDR3 nucleotides read TGTGCCAGCAGTGAAGCGACTTATGGAATCGGGGGTTCGGAGGAGCCCCAGCATTTT. Residues: CASSEATYGIGGSEEPQHF.

The chain joins TRBV4-1 to TRBJ2-7; 8 nucleotides match TRBD2. CDR3 length: 15 amino acids. CDR1 is MGHRA, CDR2 YSYEKL, per germline. Trimming at V came to 3 bases and at J to 4 bases, leaving 8 bases not matched to a gene. The CDR3 nucleotides read TGCGCCAGCAGCCACCGTAGCGGGGCGGCATACGAGCAGTACTTC. Amino acid sequence: CASSHRSGAAYEQYF.

The chain couples TRBV19 to TRBJ2-7, with a tentative D call TRBD2 (6 bases). The CDR3 contains 16 residues. Between the trimmed V and J ends, which lost 2 bases and 6 bases, there was a span of 20 bases. Germline loops: CDR1 LNHDA, CDR2 SQIVND (reference sequence). CDR3 sequence reads: CASSIMGPPGESEQYF. For the CDR3, the DNA is TGTGCCAGTAGTATAATGGGACCTCCGGGAGAAAGCGAGCAGTACTTC.

V is TRBV7-6 and J is TRBJ2-3, with D possibly being TRBD2 (5 bases). The V gene's germline CDR1 is SGHVS and CDR2 FNYEAQ. The CDR3 covers 17 residues. Trimming took off 5 bases at V and 1 base at J, with 19 bases between the two ends. The CDR3 here is CASSLDRTRIRTDTQYF. Written as DNA, the CDR3 is TGTGCCAGCAGCCTCGATCGGACTCGAATACGCACAGATACGCAGTATTTT. Drawing the rest from reference TRBV7-6 and TRBJ2-3, the complete variable domain is GAGVSQSPRYKVTKRGQDVALRCDPISGHVSLYWYRQALGQGPEFLTYFNYEAQQDKSGLPNDRFSAERPEGSISTLTIQRTEQRDSAMYRCASSLDRTRIRTDTQYFGPGTRLTVL.

This chain connects TRBV5-4 to TRBJ2-7; 9 bases agree with TRBD1. This CDR3 has 16 amino acids. V lost 0 bases, J lost 0 bases, and 4 bases stayed unmatched. Looked up from germline, CDR1 is SGHNT and CDR2 is YYREEE (reference sequence). The CDR3 loop is CASSLGQGVVSYEQYF. CDR3 bases: TGTGCCAGCAGCTTGGGACAGGGGGTCGTCTCCTACGAGCAGTACTTC.

Only one count was recorded for this clone. The chain carries TRBV11-3 and TRBJ1-3, with 8 bases identical to TRBD1. The CDR3 sequence is 15 residues long. With 4 bases clipped from V and 4 bases from J, the junction kept 6 bases outside the gene matches. The germline CDR1 and CDR2 sequences are SGHNT and YENEEA. The CDR3 bases are TGTGCCAGCAGCTCAGCGGGACAGGACGGAAACACCATATATTTT. It translates to CASSSAGQDGNTIYF.

The V and J genes are TRBV6-4 and TRBJ2-1, with 11 bases fitting TRBD2. The CDR3 is 16 residues long. Germline values: CDR1 MRHNA, CDR2 SNTAGT. V gave up 6 bases and J gave up 4 bases; unmatched junction bases: 8. The CDR3 here is CASSPITSGSYNEQFF. In DNA, the CDR3 is TGTGCCAGCAGCCCAATAACTAGCGGGAGTTACAATGAGCAGTTCTTC.

The chain combines TRBV5-1 with TRBJ2-1; TRBD2 matches at 14 bases. The ends lost 1 base at V and 8 bases at J; junction bases unmatched: 5. Germline lookup yields CDR1 SGHRS and CDR2 YFSETQ. CDR3 length: 16 residues. The CDR3 loop reads CASSLRLAGGQHEQFF. The CDR3 coding sequence is TGCGCCAGCAGCTTGAGACTAGCGGGAGGGCAGCATGAGCAGTTCTTC.

This chain joins TRBV19 and TRBJ1-4, with 7 positions matching TRBD1. From germline, CDR1 is LNHDA and CDR2 SQIVND (reference sequence). This CDR3 region has 14 residues. Losses at the gene ends were 8 bases for V and 3 bases for J; bases not matched to a gene: 6. The CDR3 DNA sequence: TGTGCCAGTCGCCCACAGGGGTCTAATGAAAAACTGTTTTTT. Translated: CASRPQGSNEKLFF.

The V and J genes are TRBV7-3 and TRBJ2-7; tentatively, D is TRBD1 (6 bases). Germline V gives CDR1 SGHTA, CDR2 FQGTGA. V shed 5 bases and J shed 5 bases, with 13 bases lying between them. The CDR3 is 13 residues long. For the CDR3, the DNA is TGTGCCAGCAGCCAACAGGGAACGGACGAGCAGTACTTC. It is translated as CASSQQGTDEQYF.

The count of this clone is one. The chain employs TRBV5-1 and TRBJ2-1; D is ambiguous. Germline assignment: CDR1 SGHRS and CDR2 YFSETQ. The CDR3 length is 18 residues. Trimming removed 0 bases at V and 2 bases at J, with 18 bases between. The CDR3 coding sequence is TGCGCCAGCAGCTTGGTTGTCCCAGCTTCTGGAGCCTACAATGAGCAGTTCTTC. Protein: CASSLVVPASGAYNEQFF.

This chain uses TRBV27 with TRBJ2-1; 11 bases fit TRBD2. V dropped 5 bases and J dropped 5; count of bases not matched to a gene: 5. Per germline, CDR1 MNHEY and CDR2 SMNVEV (reference sequence). The CDR3 runs 15 residues. The CDR3 protein is CASSPLAGADNEQFF. CDR3 DNA: TGTGCCAGCAGTCCACTAGCGGGGGCCGACAATGAGCAGTTCTTC.

The J gene is TRBJ2-3, the V gene TRBV6-4; TRBD1 matches 9 bases. Germline values: CDR1 MRHNA, CDR2 SNTAGT. The CDR3 contains 16 residues. V shed 5 bases and J 5 bases; nucleotides not matched to a gene: 11. The CDR3 DNA is TGTGCCAGCAGTCCAACAGGGGGCGCCAGCGGAGATACGCAGTATTTT. Protein: CASSPTGGASGDTQYF.

This clone has a single count. The chain combines TRBV27 with TRBJ2-3, with 8 bases matching TRBD1. V gave up 6 bases and J gave up 3 bases; unmatched junction bases: 11. The CDR3 contains 16 residues. Germline V lookup: CDR1 MNHEY, CDR2 SMNVEV (reference sequence). The CDR3 coding sequence is TGTGCCAGCAGGGGGCAGGACAGGGTCATGACAGATACGCAGTATTTT. Translating it yields CASRGQDRVMTDTQYF.

The V and J genes are TRBV30 and TRBJ1-4; a weak D match, TRBD1 (5 bases). This CDR3 spans 14 amino acids. Germline CDR1 is GTSNPN and CDR2 is SVGIG (reference sequence). Between the trimmed V and J ends, which lost 1 base and 6 bases, there was a span of 12 bases. CDR3 nucleotide sequence: TGTGCCTGGAGTGAACGGGGGTTTTATGAAAAACTGTTTTTT. Its translation is CAWSERGFYEKLFF.

The chain recombines TRBV19 with TRBJ2-7; 9 bases map to TRBD1. In germline, CDR1 is LNHDA, CDR2 SQIVND (reference sequence). V trimming: 4 bases; J trimming: 6 bases; junction bases outside the gene matches: 16. CDR3 length equals 17 residues. The CDR3 coding sequence is TGTGCCAGTAGTAAGAGGGGGTTGACAGGGGGTTTTTTCGAGCAGTACTTC. It yields the protein CASSKRGLTGGFFEQYF.

J is TRBJ1-5 and V is TRBV2; 10 bases are shared with TRBD1. Germline CDR1 and CDR2: SNHLY and FYNNEI. The CDR3 covers 16 residues. The V and J ends lost 4 bases and 5 bases, in that order; junction bases with no gene match: 8. This CDR3 is CASSVGDRGRDQPQHF. The CDR3 nucleotides are TGTGCCAGCAGTGTAGGTGACAGGGGGCGCGATCAGCCCCAGCATTTT.

This chain links TRBV7-9 with TRBJ1-2; D is uncertain. Trimming pared 5 bases from V and 3 bases from J, leaving 10 bases between. In germline, CDR1 is SEHNR, CDR2 FQNEAQ (reference sequence). The CDR3 is 13 residues long. CDR3 DNA: TGTGCCAGCAGCCCCGCCGGTGACTATGGCTACACCTTC. This sequence encodes CASSPAGDYGYTF.

This chain connects TRBV9 to TRBJ2-7; 10 bases map to TRBD2. CDR3 length: 18 residues. V lost 4 bases, J lost 6 bases, and 19 bases stayed unmatched. Germline values: CDR1 SGDLS, CDR2 YYNGEE. The CDR3 coding sequence is TGTGCCAGCAGCACCACCGCCGGGCTAGCGGGAGCGGTTACCGAGCAGTACTTC. This gives the protein CASSTTAGLAGAVTEQYF.

This chain connects TRBV27 to TRBJ2-1; 12 nucleotides agree with TRBD1. This CDR3 has 17 residues. Germline V lookup: CDR1 MNHEY, CDR2 SMNVEV (reference sequence). V lost 5 bases, J lost 3 bases, and 8 bases stayed unmatched. The CDR3 loop reads CASSPIGTGGNYNEQFF. The CDR3 DNA sequence: TGTGCCAGCAGTCCCATAGGGACAGGGGGCAACTACAATGAGCAGTTCTTC.

This clone has only one observation. J is TRBJ2-1 and V is TRBV12-5; 9 bases are shared with TRBD2. The CDR3 length is 16 residues. CDR1 and CDR2 from the germline V gene are LGHNT and FRNRAP. Losses at the gene ends were 3 bases for V and 7 bases for J; bases not matched to a gene: 10. The CDR3 region has the DNA TGTGCTAGTGGTTTCGTAGGACTAGCGTACCCTAATGAGCAGTTCTTC. This translates into CASGFVGLAYPNEQFF.

The CDR3 spells CTSSQGNLTVKLRLSSYNSPLHF. CDR3 bases: TGCACCAGCAGCCAAGGTAACTTGACGGTAAAACTTAGACTTAGCTCCTATAATTCACCCCTCCACTTT. This chain uses TRBV1 with TRBJ1-6. TRBV1 constitutes a pseudogene. The CDR3 contains 23 residues.

The V gene is TRBV6-1, the J gene TRBJ2-3, with TRBD2 matching 11 bases. Trimming removed 2 bases from V and 0 bases from J; junction bases left unmatched: 4. The CDR3 consists of 17 residues. CDR1 is MNHNS, CDR2 SASEGT, per germline. Written as DNA, the CDR3 is TGTGCCAGCAGTGAAAGGCTAGCGGGGGGTAGCACAGATACGCAGTATTTT. It encodes CASSERLAGGSTDTQYF.

J is TRBJ2-7 and V is TRBV19, with 7 nucleotides matching TRBD2. The CDR3 length is 16 residues. Trimming at V came to 1 base and at J to 1 base, leaving 7 bases not matched to a gene. Germline assignment: CDR1 LNHDA and CDR2 SQIVND (reference sequence). The CDR3 spells CASSIVGPSGSYEQYF. The DNA of the CDR3 is TGTGCCAGTAGTATAGTTGGGCCTAGCGGATCCTACGAGCAGTACTTC.

The chain carries TRBV27 and TRBJ1-2; 10 bases match TRBD1. There are 14 residues in the CDR3. Trimming cost V 5 bases and J 8 bases; bases outside gene matches: 8. The V gene's germline CDR1 is MNHEY and CDR2 SMNVEV (reference sequence). CDR3 coding DNA: TGTGCCAGCAGTGCCCGGGGACAGGGGAGGGGCTACACCTTC. Its translation is CASSARGQGRGYTF.

The J gene is TRBJ2-7, the V gene TRBV10-1; 8 bases map to TRBD2. The V gene's germline CDR1 is WNHNN and CDR2 SYGVQD (reference sequence). This CDR3 comprises 15 residues. V lost 4 bases to trimming and J lost 0 bases; unmatched junction nucleotides: 5. Written as DNA, the CDR3 is TGCGCCAGCAGTGGCGGTAGCGGGATCTCCTACGAGCAGTACTTC. Translation: CASSGGSGISYEQYF.

V usage is TRBV19 and J usage is TRBJ2-2, with 12 bases lining up with TRBD2. The V segment lost 0 bases and the J segment 4 bases; nucleotides outside the gene matches: 9. Per germline, CDR1 LNHDA and CDR2 SQIVND (reference sequence). This CDR3 comprises 19 residues. The CDR3 loop reads CASSIDPGLAGTVTGELFF. The DNA for the CDR3 is TGTGCCAGTAGTATAGACCCCGGACTAGCGGGAACCGTCACCGGGGAGCTGTTTTTT.

A single count supports this clone. The J gene is TRBJ2-7, the V gene TRBV5-1; 10 bases align to TRBD2. There are 16 residues in the CDR3. In germline, CDR1 is SGHRS, CDR2 YFSETQ. Trimming took 0 bases from V and 3 from J; bases not matched to a gene: 6. The CDR3 protein is CASSLVWTSGFYEQYF. The CDR3 coding sequence is TGCGCCAGCAGCTTGGTCTGGACTAGCGGCTTCTACGAGCAGTACTTC.